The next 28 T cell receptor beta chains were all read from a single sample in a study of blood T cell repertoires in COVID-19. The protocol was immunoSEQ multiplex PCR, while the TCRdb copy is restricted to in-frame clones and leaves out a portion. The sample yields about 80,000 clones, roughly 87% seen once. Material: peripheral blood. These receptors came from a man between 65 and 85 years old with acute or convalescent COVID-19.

DNA of the CDR3: TGTGCCAGCAGCTTGTCCCCTAATCAGCCCCAGCATTTT. It translates to CASSLSPNQPQHF. J is TRBJ1-5 and V is TRBV5-5; no clear D. Per the germline V gene, CDR1 is SGHKS and CDR2 is YYEKEE (reference sequence). The CDR3 is made up of 13 amino acids. Trimming shortened V by 1 base and J by 4 bases, and 6 bases separated the two germline ends.

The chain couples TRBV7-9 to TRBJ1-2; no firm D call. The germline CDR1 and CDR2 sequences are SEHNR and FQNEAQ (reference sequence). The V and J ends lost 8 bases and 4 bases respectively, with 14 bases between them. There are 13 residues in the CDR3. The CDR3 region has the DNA TGTGCCAGCGAGGGAATAAGATCCTATGGCTACACCTTC. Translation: CASEGIRSYGYTF.

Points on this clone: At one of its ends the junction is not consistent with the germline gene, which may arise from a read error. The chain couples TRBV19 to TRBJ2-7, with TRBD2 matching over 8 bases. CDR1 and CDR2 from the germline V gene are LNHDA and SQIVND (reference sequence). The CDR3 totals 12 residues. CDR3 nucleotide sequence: TGTGCAAGTACCGGGGGGGCTGGGGAGCAGTACTTC. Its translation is CASTGGAGEQYF.

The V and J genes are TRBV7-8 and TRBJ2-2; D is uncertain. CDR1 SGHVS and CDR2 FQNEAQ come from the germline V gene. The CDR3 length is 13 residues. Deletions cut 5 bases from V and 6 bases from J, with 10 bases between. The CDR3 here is CASSLGSAGELFF. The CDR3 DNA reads TGTGCCAGCAGCCTAGGGTCGGCCGGGGAGCTGTTTTTT.

This CDR3 is CASKAGGADYGYTF. CDR3 sequence (DNA): TGTGCCAGTAAGGCAGGGGGCGCAGACTATGGCTACACCTTC. The J gene is TRBJ1-2, the V gene TRBV19; 8 positions agree with TRBD1. V trimming: 7 bases; J trimming: 3 bases; junction bases outside the gene matches: 7. The CDR3 consists of 14 residues. Germline assignment: CDR1 LNHDA and CDR2 SQIVND (reference sequence).

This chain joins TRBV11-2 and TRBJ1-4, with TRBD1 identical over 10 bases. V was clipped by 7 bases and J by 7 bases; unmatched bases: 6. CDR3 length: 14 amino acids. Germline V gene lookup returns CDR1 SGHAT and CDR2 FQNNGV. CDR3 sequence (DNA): TGTGCCAGCAACCGGGACAGGGGTGTTGAAAAACTGTTTTTT. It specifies CASNRDRGVEKLFF.

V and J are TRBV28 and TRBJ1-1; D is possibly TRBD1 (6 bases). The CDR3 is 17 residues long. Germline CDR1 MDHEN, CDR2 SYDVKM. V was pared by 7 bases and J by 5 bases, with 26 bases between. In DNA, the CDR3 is TGTGCCAGCACCAGCGCCCAAACAGGGTATCTAAGGACTGAAGCTTTCTTT. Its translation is CASTSAQTGYLRTEAFF. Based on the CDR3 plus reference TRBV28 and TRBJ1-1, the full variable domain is DVKVTQSSRYLVKRTGEKVFLECVQDMDHENMFWYRQDPGLGLRLIYFSYDVKMKEKGDIPEGYSVSREKKERFSLILESASTNQTSMYLCASTSAQTGYLRTEAFFGQGTRLTVV.

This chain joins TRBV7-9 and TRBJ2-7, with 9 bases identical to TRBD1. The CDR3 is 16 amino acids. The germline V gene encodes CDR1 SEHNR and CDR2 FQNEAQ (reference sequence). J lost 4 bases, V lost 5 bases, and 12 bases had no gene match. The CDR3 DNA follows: TGTGCCAGCAGCCCTCGAACGGACAGGGGTGGATACGAGCAGTACTTC. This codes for CASSPRTDRGGYEQYF.

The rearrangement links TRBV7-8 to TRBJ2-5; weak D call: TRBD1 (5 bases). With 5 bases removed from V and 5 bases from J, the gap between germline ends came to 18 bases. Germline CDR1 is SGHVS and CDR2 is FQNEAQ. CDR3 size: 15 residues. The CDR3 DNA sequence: TGTGCCAGCAGCCTAAGGAGTCAAGACAGTGAGACCCAGTACTTC. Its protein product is CASSLRSQDSETQYF.

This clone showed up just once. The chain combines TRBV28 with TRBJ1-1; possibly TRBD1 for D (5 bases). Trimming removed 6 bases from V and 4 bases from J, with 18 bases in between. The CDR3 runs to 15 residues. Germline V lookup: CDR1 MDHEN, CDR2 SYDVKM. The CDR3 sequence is CASSTSGGGGTEAFF. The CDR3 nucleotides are TGTGCCAGCAGCACGTCTGGGGGGGGAGGCACTGAAGCTTTCTTT.

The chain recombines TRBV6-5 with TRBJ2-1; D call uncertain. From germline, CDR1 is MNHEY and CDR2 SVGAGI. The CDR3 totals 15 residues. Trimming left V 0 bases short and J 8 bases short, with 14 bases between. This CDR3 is CASSYSTTLEHEQFF. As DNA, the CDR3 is TGTGCCAGCAGTTACTCAACTACTCTTGAGCATGAGCAGTTCTTC.

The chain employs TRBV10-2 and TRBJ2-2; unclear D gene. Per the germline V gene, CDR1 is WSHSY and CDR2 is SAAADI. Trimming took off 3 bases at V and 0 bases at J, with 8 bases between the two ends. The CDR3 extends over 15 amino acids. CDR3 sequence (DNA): TGCGCCAGCAGTGAACAGTCTACGAACACCGGGGAGCTGTTTTTT. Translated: CASSEQSTNTGELFF.

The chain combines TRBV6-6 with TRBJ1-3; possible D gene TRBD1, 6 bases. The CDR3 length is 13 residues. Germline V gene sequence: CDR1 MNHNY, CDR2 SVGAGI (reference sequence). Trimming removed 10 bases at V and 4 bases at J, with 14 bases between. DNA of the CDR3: TGTGCCATATCTACAGGGTCAGGAAACACCATATATTTT. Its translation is CAISTGSGNTIYF.

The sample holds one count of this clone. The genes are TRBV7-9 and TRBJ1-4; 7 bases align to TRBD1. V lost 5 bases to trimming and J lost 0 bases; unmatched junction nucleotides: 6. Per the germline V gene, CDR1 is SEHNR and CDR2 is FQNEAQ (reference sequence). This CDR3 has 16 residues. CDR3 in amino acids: CASSRGQAATNEKLFF. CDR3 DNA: TGTGCCAGCAGCCGAGGACAGGCCGCAACTAATGAAAAACTGTTTTTT.

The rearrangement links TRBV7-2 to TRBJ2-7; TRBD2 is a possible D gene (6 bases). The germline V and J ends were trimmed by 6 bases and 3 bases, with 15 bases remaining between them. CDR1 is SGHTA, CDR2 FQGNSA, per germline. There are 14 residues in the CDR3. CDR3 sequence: CASRRDPGDYEQYF. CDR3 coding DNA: TGTGCCAGCAGACGCGATCCGGGGGACTACGAGCAGTACTTC. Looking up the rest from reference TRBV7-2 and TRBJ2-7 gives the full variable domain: GAGVSQSPSNKVTEKGKDVELRCDPISGHTALYWYRQSLGQGLEFLIYFQGNSAPDKSGLPSDRFSAERTGGSVSTLTIQRTQQEDSAVYLCASRRDPGDYEQYFGPGTRLTVT.

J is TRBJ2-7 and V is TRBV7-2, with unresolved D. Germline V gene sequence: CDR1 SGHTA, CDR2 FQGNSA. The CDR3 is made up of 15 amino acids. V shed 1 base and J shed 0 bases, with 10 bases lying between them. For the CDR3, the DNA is TGTGCCAGCAGCTTAGGGGCCGTCGCCTCCTACGAGCAGTACTTC. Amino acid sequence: CASSLGAVASYEQYF.

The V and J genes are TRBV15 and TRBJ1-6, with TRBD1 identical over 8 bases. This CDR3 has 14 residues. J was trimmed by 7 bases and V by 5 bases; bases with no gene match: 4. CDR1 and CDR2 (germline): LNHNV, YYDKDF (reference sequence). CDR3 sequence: CATSPRQGNSPLHF. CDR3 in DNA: TGTGCCACCAGCCCGAGACAGGGGAATTCACCCCTCCACTTT.

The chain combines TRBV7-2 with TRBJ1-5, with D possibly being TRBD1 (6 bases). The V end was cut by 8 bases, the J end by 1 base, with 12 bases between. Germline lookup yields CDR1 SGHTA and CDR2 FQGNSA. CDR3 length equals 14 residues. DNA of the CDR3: TGTGCCAGCGGCATCCAGGGGAGCAATCAGCCCCAGCATTTT. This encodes CASGIQGSNQPQHF.

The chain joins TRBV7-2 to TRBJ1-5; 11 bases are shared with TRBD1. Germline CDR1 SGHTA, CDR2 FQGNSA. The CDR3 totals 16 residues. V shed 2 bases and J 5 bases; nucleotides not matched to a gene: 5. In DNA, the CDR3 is TGTGCCAGCAGCTTAAGGGGGACAGGGGGTTATCAGCCCCAGCATTTT. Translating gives CASSLRGTGGYQPQHF.

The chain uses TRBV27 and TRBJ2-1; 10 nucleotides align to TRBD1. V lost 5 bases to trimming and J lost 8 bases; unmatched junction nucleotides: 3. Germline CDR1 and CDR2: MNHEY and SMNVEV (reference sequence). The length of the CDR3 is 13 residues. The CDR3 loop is CASSRQGADEQFF. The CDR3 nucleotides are TGTGCCAGCAGTCGACAGGGGGCAGATGAGCAGTTCTTC.

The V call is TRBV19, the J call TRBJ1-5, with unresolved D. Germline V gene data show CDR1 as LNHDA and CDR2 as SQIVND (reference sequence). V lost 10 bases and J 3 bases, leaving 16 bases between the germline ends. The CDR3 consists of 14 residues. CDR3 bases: TGTGCCATAACCAAGGCGAGGAACAATCAGCCCCAGCATTTT. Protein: CAITKARNNQPQHF.

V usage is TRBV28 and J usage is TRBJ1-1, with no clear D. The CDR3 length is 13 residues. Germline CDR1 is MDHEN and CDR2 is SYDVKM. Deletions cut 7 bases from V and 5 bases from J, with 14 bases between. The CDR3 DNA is TGTGCCAGCATTCCGGTTATCACGACTGAAGCTTTCTTT. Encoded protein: CASIPVITTEAFF.

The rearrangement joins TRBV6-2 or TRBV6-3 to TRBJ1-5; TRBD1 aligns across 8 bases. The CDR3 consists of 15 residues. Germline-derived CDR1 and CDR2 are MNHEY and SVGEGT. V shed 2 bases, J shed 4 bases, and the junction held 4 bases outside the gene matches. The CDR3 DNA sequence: TGTGCCAGCAGTTACGGGGGGACAGGTAATCAGCCCCAGCATTTT. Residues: CASSYGGTGNQPQHF.

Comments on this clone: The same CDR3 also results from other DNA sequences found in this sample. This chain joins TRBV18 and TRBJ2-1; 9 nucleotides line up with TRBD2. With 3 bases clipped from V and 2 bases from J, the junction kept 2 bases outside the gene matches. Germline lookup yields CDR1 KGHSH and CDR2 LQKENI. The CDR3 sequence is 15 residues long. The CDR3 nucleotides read TGTGCCAGCTCACCGATAGCGGGGGCCTACAATGAGCAGTTCTTC. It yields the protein CASSPIAGAYNEQFF.

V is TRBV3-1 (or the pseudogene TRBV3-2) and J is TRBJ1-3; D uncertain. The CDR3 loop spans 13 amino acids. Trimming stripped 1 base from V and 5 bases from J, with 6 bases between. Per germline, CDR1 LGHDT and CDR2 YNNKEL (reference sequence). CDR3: CASSQGHRNTIYF. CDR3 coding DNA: TGTGCCAGCAGCCAAGGACACCGAAACACCATATATTTT.

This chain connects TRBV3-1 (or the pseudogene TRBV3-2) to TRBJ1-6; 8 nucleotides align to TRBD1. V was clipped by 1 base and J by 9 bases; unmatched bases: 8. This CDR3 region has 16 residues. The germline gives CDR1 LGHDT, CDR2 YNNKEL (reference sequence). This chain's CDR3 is CASSQAQNRGTSPLHF. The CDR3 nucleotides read TGTGCCAGCAGCCAAGCCCAAAACAGGGGGACTTCACCCCTCCACTTT.

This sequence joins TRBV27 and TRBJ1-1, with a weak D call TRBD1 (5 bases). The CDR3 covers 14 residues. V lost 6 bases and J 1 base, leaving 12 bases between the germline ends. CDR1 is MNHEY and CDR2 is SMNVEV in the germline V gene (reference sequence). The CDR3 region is CASSPLTGNTEAFF. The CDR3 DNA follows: TGTGCCAGCAGCCCCCTAACAGGGAACACTGAAGCTTTCTTT.

The CDR3 sequence is CASSQEGADPRTEAFF. The CDR3 nucleotides read TGCGCCAGCAGCCAAGAGGGGGCAGACCCGAGAACTGAAGCTTTCTTT. The chain links TRBV4-1 to TRBJ1-1; D might be TRBD1 (6 bases). The CDR3 sequence is 16 residues long. In germline, CDR1 is MGHRA, CDR2 YSYEKL. V was clipped by 0 bases and J by 5 bases, with 16 bases between them.